The following is a T cell receptor (beta chain) sequence with its context. For the diagnoses, clinical symptoms, serum thyroxine and TRAb, thyroid ultrasound and orbital computed tomography were used. Fresh 10 ml peripheral blood yielded PBMCs. The data derive from a study of T cells in Graves' hyperthyroidism and ophthalmopathy. Background on the study: The blood sample was taken at first diagnosis, before treatment began.

The source material, RNA transcripts, was used to amplify TCR beta CDR3 regions. A first-round RT-PCR of the TCR CDR3 used the HTBI primer set. TCRdb re-derived calls from the multiplex PCR reads in MiXCR, one entry per CDR3 protein. The sample carries about 520,000 distinct CDR3 sequences, around 22% recorded once. Deletions cut 0 bases from V and 1 base from J, with 6 bases between. Germline CDR1 ENHRY, CDR2 SYGVKD. The CDR3 runs to 15 residues. This receptor was identified in a woman aged 25 to 45 with Graves' ophthalmopathy. The gene calls are TRBV10-3 and TRBJ2-2; weak D call: TRBD1 (5 bases). Sequencing was performed on blood. CDR3 loop: CAISESGQNTGELFF. CDR3 coding DNA: TGTGCCATCAGTGAGTCAGGACAGAACACCGGGGAGCTGTTTTTT.